Described below is a single TCR beta chain sequence and its context. The CDR3 contains 14 residues. The germline CDR1 and CDR2 sequences are SEHNR and FQNEAQ (reference sequence). V lost 4 bases to trimming and J lost 5 bases; unmatched junction nucleotides: 4. The sample is drawn from a study of T cell repertoires in ileal Crohn's disease. Roughly 470 nanograms of biopsy DNA per sample underwent TCRB immunosequencing. Repertoires were generated with immunoSEQ multiplex PCR, while TCRdb's copy carries only in-frame clones and drops some. The sample consists of some 14,000 clones, 87% of them appearing once.

The sequence came from an adult with Crohn's disease. The chain joins TRBV7-9 to TRBJ2-2; TRBD1 agrees at 7 bases. The specimen sequenced was ileal tissue. CDR3 sequence reads: CASSSRTGTGELFF. The DNA of the CDR3 is TGTGCCAGCAGCTCAAGGACAGGAACCGGGGAGCTGTTTTTT.